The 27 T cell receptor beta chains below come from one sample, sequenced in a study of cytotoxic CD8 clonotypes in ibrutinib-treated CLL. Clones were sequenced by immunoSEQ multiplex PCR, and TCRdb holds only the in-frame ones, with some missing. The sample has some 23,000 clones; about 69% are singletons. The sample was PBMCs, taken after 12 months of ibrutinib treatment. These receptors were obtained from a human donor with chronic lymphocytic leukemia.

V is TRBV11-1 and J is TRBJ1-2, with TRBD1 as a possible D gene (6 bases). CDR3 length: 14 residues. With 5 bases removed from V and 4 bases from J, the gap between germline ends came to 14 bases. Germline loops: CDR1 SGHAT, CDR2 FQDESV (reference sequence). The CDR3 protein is CASSRDTRPYGYTF. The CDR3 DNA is TGTGCCAGCAGCCGGGACACCCGTCCCTATGGCTACACCTTC.

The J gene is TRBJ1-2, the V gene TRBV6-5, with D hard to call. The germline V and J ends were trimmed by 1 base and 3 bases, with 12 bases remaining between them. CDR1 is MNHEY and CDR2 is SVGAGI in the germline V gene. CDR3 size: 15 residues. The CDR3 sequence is CASSYYPGYDYGYTF. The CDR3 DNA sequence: TGTGCCAGCAGTTACTACCCGGGGTACGACTATGGCTACACCTTC.

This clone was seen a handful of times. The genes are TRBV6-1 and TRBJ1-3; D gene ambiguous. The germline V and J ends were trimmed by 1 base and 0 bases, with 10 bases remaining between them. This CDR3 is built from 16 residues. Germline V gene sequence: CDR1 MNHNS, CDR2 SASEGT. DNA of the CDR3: TGTGCCAGCAGTGAAGAAGAGGGCTCCTCTGGAAACACCATATATTTT. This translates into CASSEEEGSSGNTIYF.

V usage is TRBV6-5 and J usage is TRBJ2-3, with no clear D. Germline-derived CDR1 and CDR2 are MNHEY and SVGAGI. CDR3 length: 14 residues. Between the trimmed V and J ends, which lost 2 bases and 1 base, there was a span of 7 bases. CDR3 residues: CASSYAEGTDTQYF. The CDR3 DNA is TGTGCCAGCAGTTACGCTGAGGGCACAGATACGCAGTATTTT.

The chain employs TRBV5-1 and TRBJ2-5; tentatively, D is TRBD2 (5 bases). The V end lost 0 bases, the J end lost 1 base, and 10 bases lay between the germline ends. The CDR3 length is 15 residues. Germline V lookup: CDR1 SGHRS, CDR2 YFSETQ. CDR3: CASSLAPAGQETQYF. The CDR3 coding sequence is TGCGCCAGCAGCTTGGCCCCCGCGGGCCAAGAGACCCAGTACTTC.

The CDR3 sequence: CASRARTSGADEQFF. As DNA, the CDR3 is TGTGCCAGCAGGGCTCGGACTAGCGGGGCCGATGAGCAGTTCTTC. The V call is TRBV2, the J call TRBJ2-1, with 12 bases fitting TRBD2. Germline CDR1 is SNHLY and CDR2 is FYNNEI. The CDR3 length is 15 residues. The ends lost 6 bases at V and 8 bases at J; junction bases unmatched: 8.

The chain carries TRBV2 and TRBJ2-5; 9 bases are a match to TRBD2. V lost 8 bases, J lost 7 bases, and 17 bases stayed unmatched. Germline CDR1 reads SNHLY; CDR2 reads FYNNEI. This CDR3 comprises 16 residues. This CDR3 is CASSFGGGGAGPTQYF. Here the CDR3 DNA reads TGTGCCAGCTCCTTCGGAGGCGGGGGGGCCGGTCCGACCCAGTACTTC.

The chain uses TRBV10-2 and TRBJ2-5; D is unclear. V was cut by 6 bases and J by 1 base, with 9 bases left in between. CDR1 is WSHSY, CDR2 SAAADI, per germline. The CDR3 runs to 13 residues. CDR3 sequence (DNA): TGCGCCAGCAGCCTTCGCGTCCAAGAGACCCAGTACTTC. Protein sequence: CASSLRVQETQYF.

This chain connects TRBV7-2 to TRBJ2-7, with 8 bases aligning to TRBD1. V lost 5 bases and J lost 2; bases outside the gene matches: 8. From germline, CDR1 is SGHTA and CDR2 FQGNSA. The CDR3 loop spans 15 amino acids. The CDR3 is CASSPQGAWTYEQYF. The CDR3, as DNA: TGTGCCAGCAGCCCCCAGGGGGCATGGACCTACGAGCAGTACTTC.

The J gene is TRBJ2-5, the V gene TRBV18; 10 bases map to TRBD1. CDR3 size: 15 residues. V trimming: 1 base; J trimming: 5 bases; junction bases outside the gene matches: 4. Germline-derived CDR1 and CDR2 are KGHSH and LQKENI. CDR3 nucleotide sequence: TGTGCCAGCTCACCACGGACAGGGGGGGCCGAGACCCAGTACTTC. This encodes CASSPRTGGAETQYF.

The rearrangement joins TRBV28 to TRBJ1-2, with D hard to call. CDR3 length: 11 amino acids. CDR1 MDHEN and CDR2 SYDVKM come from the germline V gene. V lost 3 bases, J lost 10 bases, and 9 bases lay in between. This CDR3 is CASSFVQVYTF. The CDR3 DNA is TGTGCCAGCAGTTTTGTGCAAGTCTACACCTTC.

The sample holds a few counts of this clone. The CDR3 nucleotides read TGTGCCAGCAGGCTCGGAGGGGAGTCCTACAATGAGCAGTTCTTC. Amino acids: CASRLGGESYNEQFF. The chain employs TRBV7-9 and TRBJ2-1; D is possibly TRBD2 (6 bases). V lost 6 bases to trimming and J lost 1 base, with 13 bases between them. In germline, CDR1 is SEHNR, CDR2 FQNEAQ (reference sequence). This CDR3 contains 15 residues.

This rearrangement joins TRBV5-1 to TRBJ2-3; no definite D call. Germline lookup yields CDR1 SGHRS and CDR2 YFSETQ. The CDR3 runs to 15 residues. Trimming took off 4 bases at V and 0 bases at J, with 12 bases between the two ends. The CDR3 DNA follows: TGCGCCAGCAGCCCGACTGGGCGGAGCACAGATACGCAGTATTTT. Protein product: CASSPTGRSTDTQYF.

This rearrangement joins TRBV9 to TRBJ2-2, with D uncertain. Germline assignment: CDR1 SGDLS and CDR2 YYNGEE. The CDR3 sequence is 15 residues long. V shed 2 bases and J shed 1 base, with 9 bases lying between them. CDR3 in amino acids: CASSVRAVNTGELFF. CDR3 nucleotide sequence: TGTGCCAGCAGCGTTAGGGCGGTGAACACCGGGGAGCTGTTTTTT.

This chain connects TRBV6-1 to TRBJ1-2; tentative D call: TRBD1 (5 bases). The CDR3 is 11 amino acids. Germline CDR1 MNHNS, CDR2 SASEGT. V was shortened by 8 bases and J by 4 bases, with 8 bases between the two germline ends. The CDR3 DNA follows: TGTGCCAGCTCTAGGGGCTATGGCTACACCTTC. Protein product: CASSRGYGYTF.

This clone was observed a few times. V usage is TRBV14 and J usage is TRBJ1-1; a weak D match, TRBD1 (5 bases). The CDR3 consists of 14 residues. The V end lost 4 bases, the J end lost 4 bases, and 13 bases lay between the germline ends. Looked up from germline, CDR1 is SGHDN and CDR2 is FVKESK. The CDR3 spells CASSLRGGGTEAFF. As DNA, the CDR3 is TGTGCCAGCAGCCTAAGGGGCGGGGGCACTGAAGCTTTCTTT.

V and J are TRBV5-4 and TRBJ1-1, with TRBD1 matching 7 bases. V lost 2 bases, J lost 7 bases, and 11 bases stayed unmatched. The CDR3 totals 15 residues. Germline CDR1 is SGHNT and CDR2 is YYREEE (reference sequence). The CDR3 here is CASSFKGQLLSEAFF. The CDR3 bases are TGTGCCAGCAGCTTTAAGGGACAGCTATTGAGTGAAGCTTTCTTT.

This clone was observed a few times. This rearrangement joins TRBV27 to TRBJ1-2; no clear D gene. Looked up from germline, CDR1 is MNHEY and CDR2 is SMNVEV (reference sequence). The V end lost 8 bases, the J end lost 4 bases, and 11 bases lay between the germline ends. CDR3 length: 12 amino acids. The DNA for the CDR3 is TGTGCCAGCGGTCACCCGGCCTATGGCTACACCTTC. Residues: CASGHPAYGYTF.

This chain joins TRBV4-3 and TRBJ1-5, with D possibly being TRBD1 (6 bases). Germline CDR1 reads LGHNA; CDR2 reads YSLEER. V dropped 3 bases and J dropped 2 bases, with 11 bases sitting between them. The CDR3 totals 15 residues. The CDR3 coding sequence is TGCGCCAGCAGCCAGGACAGCCTAGGCAATCAGCCCCAGCATTTT. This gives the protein CASSQDSLGNQPQHF.

CDR3 protein: CASLYRGPSGYTF. As DNA, the CDR3 is TGTGCCAGTCTATACAGGGGGCCTTCTGGCTACACCTTC. The V and J genes are TRBV25-1 and TRBJ1-2; 9 positions match TRBD1. Trimming cost V 9 bases and J 7 bases; bases outside gene matches: 9. This CDR3 is built from 13 residues. Germline V lookup: CDR1 MGHDK, CDR2 SYGVNS.

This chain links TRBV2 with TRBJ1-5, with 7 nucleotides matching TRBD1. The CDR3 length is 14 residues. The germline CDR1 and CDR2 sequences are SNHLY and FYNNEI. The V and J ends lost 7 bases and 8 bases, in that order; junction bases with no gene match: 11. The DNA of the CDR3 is TGTGCCAGCAACTTTGGGAACAGGGGCAAGCCCCAGCATTTT. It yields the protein CASNFGNRGKPQHF.

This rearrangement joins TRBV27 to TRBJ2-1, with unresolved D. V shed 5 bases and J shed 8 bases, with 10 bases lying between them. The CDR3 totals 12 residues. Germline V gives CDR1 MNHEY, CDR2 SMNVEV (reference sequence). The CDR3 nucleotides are TGTGCCAGCAGTGACTCTAGTGATGAGCAGTTCTTC. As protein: CASSDSSDEQFF.

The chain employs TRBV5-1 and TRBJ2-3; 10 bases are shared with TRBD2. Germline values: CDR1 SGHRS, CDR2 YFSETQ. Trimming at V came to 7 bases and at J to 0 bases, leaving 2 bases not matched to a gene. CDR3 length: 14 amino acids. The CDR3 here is CASQTSGSTDTQYF. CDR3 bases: TGCGCCAGCCAGACTAGCGGGAGCACAGATACGCAGTATTTT.

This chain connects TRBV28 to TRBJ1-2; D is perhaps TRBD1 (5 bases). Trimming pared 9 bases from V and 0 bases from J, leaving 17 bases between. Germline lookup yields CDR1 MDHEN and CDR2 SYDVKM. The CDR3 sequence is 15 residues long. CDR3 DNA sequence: TGTGCCAGTCAGGGAGAAGGCGGGTCTAACTATGGCTACACCTTC. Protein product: CASQGEGGSNYGYTF.

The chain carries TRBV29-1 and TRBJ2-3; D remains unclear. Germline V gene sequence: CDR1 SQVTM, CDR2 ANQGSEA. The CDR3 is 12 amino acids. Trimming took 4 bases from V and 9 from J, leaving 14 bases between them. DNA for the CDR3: TGCAGCGTTGGGGCTTGGAAGGGCACGCAGTATTTT. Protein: CSVGAWKGTQYF.

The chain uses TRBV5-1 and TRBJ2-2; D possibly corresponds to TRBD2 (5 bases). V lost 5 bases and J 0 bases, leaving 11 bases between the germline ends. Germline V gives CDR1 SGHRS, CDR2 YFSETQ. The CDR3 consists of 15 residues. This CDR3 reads CASRAGVANTGELFF. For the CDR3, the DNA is TGCGCCAGCAGAGCCGGGGTCGCGAACACCGGGGAGCTGTTTTTT.

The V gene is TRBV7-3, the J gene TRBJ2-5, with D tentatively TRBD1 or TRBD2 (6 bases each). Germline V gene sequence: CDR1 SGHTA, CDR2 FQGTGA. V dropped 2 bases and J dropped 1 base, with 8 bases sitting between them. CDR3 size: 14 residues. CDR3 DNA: TGTGCCAGCAGCTTAGGGGGGCCCCAAGAGACCCAGTACTTC. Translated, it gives CASSLGGPQETQYF. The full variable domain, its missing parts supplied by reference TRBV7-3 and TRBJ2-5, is GAGVSQTPSNKVTEKGKYVELRCDPISGHTALYWYRQSLGQGPEFLIYFQGTGAADDSGLPNDRFFAVRPEGSVSTLKIQRTERGDSAVYLCASSLGGPQETQYFGPGTRLLVL.